This entry concerns a single T cell receptor (beta chain). This record comes from a study of cytomegalovirus exposure and HLA in healthy donors. Study-level information: Falling in the Caucasian-associated ancestry cluster were 81% of 350 to 400 genotyped donors.

PCR primers comprised 60 Vbeta and 13 Jbeta primers. Assay used: immunoSEQ multiplex PCR; TCRdb lists only in-frame clones, some missing. The data contain roughly 100,000 clones, approximately 82% of them singletons. Germline trimming cut 4 bases from V and 4 bases from J; bases unmatched to any gene: 4. This CDR3 region has 15 residues. Germline CDR1 and CDR2: SEHNR and FQNEAQ (reference sequence). Material for sequencing was PBMCs. The receptor was derived from a man aged 35-49 years in good health and CMV-seropositive. V usage is TRBV7-9 and J usage is TRBJ1-4; 9 bases match TRBD1. The CDR3 DNA reads as TGTGCCAGCAGCTATGGGACAGGGCTTAATGAAAAACTGTTTTTT. It specifies CASSYGTGLNEKLFF. The variable domain in full, with the rest retrieved from reference TRBV7-9 and TRBJ1-4, is DTGVSQNPRHKITKRGQNVTFRCDPISEHNRLYWYRQTLGQGPEFLTYFQNEAQLEKSRLLSDRFSAERPKGSFSTLEIQRTEQGDSAMYLCASSYGTGLNEKLFFGSGTQLSVL.